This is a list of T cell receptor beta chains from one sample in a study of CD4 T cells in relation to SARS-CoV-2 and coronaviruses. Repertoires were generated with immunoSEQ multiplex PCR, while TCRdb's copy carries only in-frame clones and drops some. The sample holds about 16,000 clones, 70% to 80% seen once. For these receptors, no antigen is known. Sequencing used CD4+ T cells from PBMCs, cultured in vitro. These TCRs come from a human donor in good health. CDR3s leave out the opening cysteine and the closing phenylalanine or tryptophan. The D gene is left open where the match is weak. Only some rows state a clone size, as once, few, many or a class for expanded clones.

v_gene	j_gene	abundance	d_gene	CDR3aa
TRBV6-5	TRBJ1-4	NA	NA	ASSSPRGTNEKLF
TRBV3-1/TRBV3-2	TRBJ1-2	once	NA	ASSIDNYGYT
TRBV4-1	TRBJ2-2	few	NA	ASSQDRGRTGELF
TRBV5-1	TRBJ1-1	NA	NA	ASSTGQRNTEAF
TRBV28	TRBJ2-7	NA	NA	ASDREGVYEQY
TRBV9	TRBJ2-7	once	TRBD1	ASSGDGTGVVSEQY
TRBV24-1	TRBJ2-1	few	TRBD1	ATSGDRGSNEQF
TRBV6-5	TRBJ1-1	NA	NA	ASSPPQGRSTEAF
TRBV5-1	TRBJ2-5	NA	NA	ASSAHQETQY
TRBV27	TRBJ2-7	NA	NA	ASSPQHGAIYEQY
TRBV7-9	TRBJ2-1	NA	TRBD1	ASSLGTGVVEQF
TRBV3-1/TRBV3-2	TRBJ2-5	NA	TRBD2	ASSLIAGGEQETQY
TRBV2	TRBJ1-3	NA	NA	ASSETGFRNTIY
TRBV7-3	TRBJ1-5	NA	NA	ASSLTPDQPQH
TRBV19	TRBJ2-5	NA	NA	ASSIGGSQETQY
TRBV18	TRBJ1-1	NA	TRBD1	ASSLDRGETEAF
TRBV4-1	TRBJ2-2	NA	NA	ASSSPKAGANTGELF
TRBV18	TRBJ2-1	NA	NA	ASSLGVGDEQF
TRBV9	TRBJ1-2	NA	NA	ASSIGTVPDYGYT
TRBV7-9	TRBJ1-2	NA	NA	ASSVDQPSGYT
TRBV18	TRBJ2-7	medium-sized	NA	ASSPEYLRTDEQY
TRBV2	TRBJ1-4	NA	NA	ASSETRSEKLF
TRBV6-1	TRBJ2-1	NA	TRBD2	ASSARTSGRNYNEQF
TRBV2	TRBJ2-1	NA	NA	ASSFRGSHEQF
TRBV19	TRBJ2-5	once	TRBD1	ASSIGQGAAQETQY